What follows are 15 T cell receptor beta chains derived from one specimen sequenced in a study of blood T cell repertoires in COVID-19 (dated by TCRdb to about 2020). Library preparation employed the immunoSEQ multiplex PCR assay. TCRdb provides this immuneACCESS table in a form limited to in-frame rearrangements. Some clones are lacking; in checked studies, under half of them reflect an unresolved V gene, and why the rest are absent is not known. The sample table records tens of thousands of clones; about four fifths of these occur just once. The top ten clonotypes cover around 4.5% of the sample. Sequencing was carried out using peripheral blood. The receptors shown here come from a woman aged 55 to 70 with acute or convalescent COVID-19.

The chain has TRBV15 and TRBJ2-5; 7 nucleotides align to TRBD2. The CDR3 has 13 amino acids. Trimming at V came to 6 bases and at J to 4 bases, leaving 5 bases not matched to a gene. Per the germline V gene, CDR1 is LNHNV and CDR2 is YYDKDF (reference sequence). The CDR3 DNA reads as TGTGCCACCAGTGCGGGAGTCGGAGAGACCCAGTACTTC. Its protein is CATSAGVGETQYF.

The chain is built from TRBV28 and TRBJ2-5; 9 nucleotides match TRBD2. Germline V gene lookup returns CDR1 MDHEN and CDR2 SYDVKM. V was pared by 3 bases and J by 5 bases, with 10 bases of the junction left unmatched. The CDR3 covers 16 residues. CDR3 DNA: TGTGCCAGCAGTTTGGGGATGGCGGGGGGGACGGAGACCCAGTACTTC. This gives the protein CASSLGMAGGTETQYF.

The count of this clone is one. The chain carries TRBV9 and TRBJ2-1; 7 bases match TRBD2. This CDR3 region has 16 residues. CDR1 and CDR2 (germline): SGDLS, YYNGEE. V lost 3 bases and J lost 7; bases outside the gene matches: 13. The chain's CDR3 is CASSEGVSGKVNEQFF. Here the CDR3 DNA reads TGTGCCAGCAGCGAAGGGGTGAGCGGGAAGGTAAATGAGCAGTTCTTC.

The gene calls are TRBV14 and TRBJ2-1, with TRBD1 matching 8 bases. The CDR3 consists of 16 residues. V dropped 1 base and J dropped 6; count of bases not matched to a gene: 8. Germline V gene data show CDR1 as SGHDN and CDR2 as FVKESK. CDR3 coding DNA: TGTGCCAGCAGCCAAGGGAGATGGACAGGGAGCAATGAGCAGTTCTTC. Its protein product is CASSQGRWTGSNEQFF.

The rearrangement uses TRBV19 and TRBJ1-5; D perhaps matches TRBD1 (6 bases). V lost 4 bases and J lost 9, with 16 bases in between. Germline assignment: CDR1 LNHDA and CDR2 SQIVND (reference sequence). This CDR3 contains 14 residues. CDR3 bases: TGTGCCAGTAGTAAAGGGGGGGACCGGCGGCCCCAGCATTTT. Protein: CASSKGGDRRPQHF.

This clone has just a few counts. The CDR3 DNA sequence: TGTGCCAGTAGTAAGGAGGGGCTTAGTTCTTATAGCAATCAGCCCCAGCATTTT. Amino acids: CASSKEGLSSYSNQPQHF. This sequence joins TRBV19 and TRBJ1-5, with a tentative D call TRBD1 (5 bases). CDR3 length: 18 residues. The germline V gene has CDR1 LNHDA and CDR2 SQIVND (reference sequence). Trimming pared 4 bases from V and 0 bases from J, leaving 19 bases between.

The chain uses TRBV12-5 and TRBJ2-5, with 7 bases matching TRBD2. Germline assignment: CDR1 LGHNT and CDR2 FRNRAP. The CDR3 consists of 15 residues. Trimming at V came to 6 bases and at J to 5 bases, leaving 12 bases not matched to a gene. For the CDR3, the DNA is TGTGCTAGTGGCAATCGGGACTACCTTCGGGAGACCCAGTACTTC. This codes for CASGNRDYLRETQYF.

V and J are TRBV7-6 and TRBJ2-7; tentative D call: TRBD2 (6 bases). The CDR3 is made up of 15 amino acids. V lost 1 base and J lost 2, with 12 bases in between. Germline-derived CDR1 and CDR2 are SGHVS and FNYEAQ. CDR3 sequence reads: CASSLGGSGAYEQYF. In nucleotides, the CDR3 is TGTGCCAGCAGCTTAGGTGGTAGCGGAGCCTACGAGCAGTACTTC.

The gene calls are TRBV6-4 and TRBJ1-3; D is possibly TRBD1 (6 bases). With 5 bases removed from V and 4 bases from J, the gap between germline ends came to 15 bases. CDR1 is MRHNA and CDR2 is SNTAGT in the germline V gene. The CDR3 sequence is 15 residues long. The CDR3 sequence is CASSLPGQEGNTIYF. The CDR3 nucleotides read TGTGCCAGCAGTCTGCCGGGACAAGAAGGAAACACCATATATTTT.

The gene calls are TRBV30 and TRBJ2-7; the match to TRBD1 covers 7 bases. V was clipped by 3 bases and J by 1 base; unmatched bases: 6. This CDR3 has 14 residues. Germline loops: CDR1 GTSNPN, CDR2 SVGIG (reference sequence). CDR3 sequence reads: CAWRGQGVSYEQYF. The DNA for the CDR3 is TGTGCCTGGAGGGGGCAGGGGGTATCCTACGAGCAGTACTTC.

The V call is TRBV7-3, the J call TRBJ1-2; 7 nucleotides align to TRBD1. The V gene's germline CDR1 is SGHTA and CDR2 FQGTGA. Trimming cost V 5 bases and J 8 bases; bases outside gene matches: 11. The CDR3 contains 14 residues. The chain's CDR3 is CASSPGKGALGYTF. The CDR3 bases are TGTGCCAGCAGCCCCGGGAAGGGGGCTTTGGGCTACACCTTC. Supplemented by reference TRBV7-3 and TRBJ1-2, the full variable domain reads GAGVSQTPSNKVTEKGKYVELRCDPISGHTALYWYRQSLGQGPEFLIYFQGTGAADDSGLPNDRFFAVRPEGSVSTLKIQRTERGDSAVYLCASSPGKGALGYTFGSGTRLTVV.

The chain links TRBV6-5 to TRBJ1-2, with 7 positions matching TRBD1. From germline, CDR1 is MNHEY and CDR2 SVGAGI. The length of the CDR3 is 15 residues. The V and J ends lost 11 bases and 3 bases, in that order; junction bases with no gene match: 15. This CDR3 is CAERPRDRDYYGYTF. CDR3 in DNA: TGTGCCGAACGACCCCGGGACAGAGATTACTATGGCTACACCTTC.

This clone has more than one count but fewer than ten. The gene calls are TRBV10-1 and TRBJ2-2, with 12 positions matching TRBD2. Germline loops: CDR1 WNHNN, CDR2 SYGVQD (reference sequence). Trimming removed 4 bases from V and 1 base from J; junction bases left unmatched: 1. This CDR3 spans 16 amino acids. The chain's CDR3 is CASSVGLAGNTGELFF. The DNA of the CDR3 is TGCGCCAGCAGTGTGGGACTAGCGGGGAACACCGGGGAGCTGTTTTTT.

V gene TRBV9 combines with J gene TRBJ1-1; 9 nucleotides match TRBD1. Germline trimming cut 4 bases from V and 6 bases from J; bases unmatched to any gene: 13. The CDR3 sequence is 16 residues long. The germline CDR1 and CDR2 sequences are SGDLS and YYNGEE. The CDR3 bases are TGTGCCAGCAGCCCCACAGGGGGCGGAATGGTCGCTGAAGCTTTCTTT. The encoded protein is CASSPTGGGMVAEAFF.

The rearrangement uses TRBV6-5 and TRBJ2-1; 9 bases fit TRBD2. Germline CDR1 MNHEY, CDR2 SVGAGI. The CDR3 sequence is 15 residues long. V lost 7 bases to trimming and J lost 5 bases; unmatched junction nucleotides: 9. The CDR3 DNA reads as TGTGCCAGCACCCTAGATAGCGGGAGAGACAATGAGCAGTTCTTC. Residues: CASTLDSGRDNEQFF.